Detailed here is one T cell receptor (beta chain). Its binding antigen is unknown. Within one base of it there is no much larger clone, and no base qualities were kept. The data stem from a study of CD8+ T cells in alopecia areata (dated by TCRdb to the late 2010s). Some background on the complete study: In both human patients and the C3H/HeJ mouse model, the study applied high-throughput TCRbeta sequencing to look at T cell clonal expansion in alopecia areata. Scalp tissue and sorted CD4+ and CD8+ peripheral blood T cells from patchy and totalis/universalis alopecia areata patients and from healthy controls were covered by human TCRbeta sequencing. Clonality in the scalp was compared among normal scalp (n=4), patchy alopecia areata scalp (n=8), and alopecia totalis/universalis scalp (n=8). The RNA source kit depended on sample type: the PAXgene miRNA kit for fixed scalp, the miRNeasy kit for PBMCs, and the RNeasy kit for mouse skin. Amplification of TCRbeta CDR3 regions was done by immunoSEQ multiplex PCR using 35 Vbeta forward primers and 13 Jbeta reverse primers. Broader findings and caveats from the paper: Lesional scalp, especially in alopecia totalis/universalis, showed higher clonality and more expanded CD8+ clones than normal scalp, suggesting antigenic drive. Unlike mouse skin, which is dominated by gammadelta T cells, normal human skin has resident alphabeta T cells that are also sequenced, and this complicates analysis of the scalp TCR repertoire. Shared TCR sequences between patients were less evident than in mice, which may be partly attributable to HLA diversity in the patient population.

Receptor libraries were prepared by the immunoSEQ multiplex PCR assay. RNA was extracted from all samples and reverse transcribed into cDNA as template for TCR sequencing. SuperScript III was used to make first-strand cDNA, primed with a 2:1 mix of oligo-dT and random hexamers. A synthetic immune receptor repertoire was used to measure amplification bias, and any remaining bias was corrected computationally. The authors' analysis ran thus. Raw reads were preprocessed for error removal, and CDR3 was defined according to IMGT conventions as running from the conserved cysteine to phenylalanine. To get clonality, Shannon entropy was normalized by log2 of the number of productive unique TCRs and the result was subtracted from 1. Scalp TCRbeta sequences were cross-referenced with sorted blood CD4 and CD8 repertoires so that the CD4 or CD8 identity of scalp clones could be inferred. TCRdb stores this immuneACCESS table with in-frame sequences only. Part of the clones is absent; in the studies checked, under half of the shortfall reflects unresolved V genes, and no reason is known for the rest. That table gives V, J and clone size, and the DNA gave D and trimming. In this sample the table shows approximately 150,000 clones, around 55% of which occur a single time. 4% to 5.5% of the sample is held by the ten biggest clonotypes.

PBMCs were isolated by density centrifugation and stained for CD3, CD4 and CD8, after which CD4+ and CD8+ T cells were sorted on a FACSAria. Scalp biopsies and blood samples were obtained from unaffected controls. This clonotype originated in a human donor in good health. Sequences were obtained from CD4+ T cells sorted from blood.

The nucleotides are TGTGCCAGCAGGAACTACGTCACAGATACGCAGTATTTT. It is translated as CASRNYVTDTQYF. Recombination connected TRBV5-6 to TRBJ2-3; confidence is insufficient to name the D gene. Taken from the germline V gene, the CDR1 and CDR2 loops are SGHDT and YYEEEE. The CDR3 measures 13 amino acids from cysteine to phenylalanine. Of all the DNA, just the CDR3 is kept, 39 bases in frame from base 1. Trimming takes 5 bases from V and 2 bases from J, and the germline ends sit 9 bases apart.